Below, 15 T cell receptor beta chains from the same sample are listed, as sequenced in a study of post-analysis software for immune sequencing data. Every TCR beta cDNA library bore unique molecular identifiers. A single record per CDR3 protein comes from TCRdb applying MiXCR to the PCR reads. Of 700,000 to 800,000 distinct CDR3 sequences listed, 30% are singletons. Study-wide findings and caveats: TRBV5-6, TRBV5-1 and TRBV20-1 were among 4 or 5 TRBV segments more frequent in patients than controls.

For these TCRs, the target antigens are not known. The sample consisted of blood. Receptors were obtained from a girl aged 5 to 17 with multiple sclerosis.

Many counts were recorded for this clonotype. The CDR3 protein is CASSYSRLHEQYF. The DNA of the CDR3 is TGTGCCAGCAGCTACTCAAGACTCCACGAGCAGTACTTC. This chain connects TRBV28 to TRBJ2-7; no clear D gene. This CDR3 has 13 amino acids. Germline-derived CDR1 and CDR2 are MDHEN and SYDVKM. V lost 6 bases and J 5 bases, leaving 14 bases between the germline ends.

This sequence joins TRBV18 and TRBJ1-4; D call uncertain. Germline lookup yields CDR1 KGHSH and CDR2 LQKENI. The CDR3 runs 14 residues. Trimming took off 5 bases at V and 7 bases at J, with 14 bases between the two ends. CDR3: CASSSARAGEKLFF. CDR3 nucleotides: TGTGCCAGCTCATCCGCCCGGGCGGGTGAAAAACTGTTTTTT.

In nucleotides, the CDR3 is TGTGCCAGCAGTCCCTCTAGCGGGGGGAAGAACGGGGAGCTGTTTTTT. This gives the protein CASSPSSGGKNGELFF. The gene calls are TRBV12-3 or TRBV12-4 and TRBJ2-2, with TRBD2 identical over 11 bases. The CDR3 has 16 amino acids. V shed 5 bases, J shed 7 bases, and the junction held 9 bases outside the gene matches.

This clonotype was observed many times. Here the CDR3 DNA reads TGTGCCAGCAGCTTAGTGGGGAGGGCTAGGGGCAATGAGCAGTTCTTC. Translating it yields CASSLVGRARGNEQFF. The rearrangement joins TRBV11-2 to TRBJ2-1, with 7 bases identical to TRBD2. After removal of 1 base from V and 6 bases from J, the junction contained 9 bases not matched to a gene. The germline CDR1 and CDR2 sequences are SGHAT and FQNNGV. The CDR3 totals 16 residues.

In regard to this clonotype: A much bigger clone sits one base away, suggesting this may be a read error. This chain joins TRBV7-2 and TRBJ2-4; D is unresolved. The DNA end is more similar to TRBJ2-7, so the J call may be wrong. CDR1 and CDR2 (germline): SGHTA, FQGNSA. The CDR3 totals 15 residues. CDR3: CASSLALRLAYEQYF. Here the CDR3 DNA reads TGTGCCAGCAGCTTAGCGCTAAGGCTAGCCTACGAGCAGTACTTC.

This clonotype appeared a few times. The chain employs TRBV7-8 and TRBJ2-1; 8 bases line up with TRBD2. Germline V gene lookup returns CDR1 SGHVS and CDR2 FQNEAQ. This CDR3 region has 16 residues. The V gene end was trimmed by 4 bases and the J gene end by 4 bases; junction bases not matched to a gene: 9. CDR3 sequence: CASSWETSGDYNEQFF. CDR3 DNA: TGTGCCAGCAGCTGGGAAACTAGCGGCGATTACAATGAGCAGTTCTTC.

The chain has TRBV4-1 and TRBJ2-7; no reliable D call. Germline CDR1 and CDR2: MGHRA and YSYEKL. CDR3 length equals 15 residues. Trimming left V 1 base short and J 1 base short, with 11 bases between. This CDR3 reads CASSQVLTGSYEQYF. In nucleotides, the CDR3 is TGCGCCAGCAGCCAAGTCCTAACCGGATCCTACGAGCAGTACTTC.

The V call is TRBV20-1, the J call TRBJ2-7; D unresolved. The germline V and J ends were trimmed by 5 bases and 7 bases, with 21 bases remaining between them. CDR1 is DFQATT and CDR2 is SNEGSKA in the germline V gene (reference sequence). This CDR3 is 14 amino acids long. The CDR3 nucleotides are TGCAGTGCTTCCCCATTGGCGGAGTGCAATGAGCAGTACTTC. Translating it yields CSASPLAECNEQYF.

CDR3 nucleotide sequence: TGCAGGCTCCGAGTGTCTAACCTAGAAGCTTTCTTT. This translates into CRLRVSNLEAFF. The chain couples TRBV20-1 to TRBJ1-1; no clear D gene. Germline V gene lookup returns CDR1 DFQATT and CDR2 SNEGSKA (reference sequence). CDR3 size: 12 residues.

The chain carries TRBV7-2 and TRBJ1-5; maybe TRBD1 (6 bases). V was clipped by 3 bases and J by 9 bases, with 24 bases between them. Looked up from germline, CDR1 is SGHTA and CDR2 is FQGNSA. The CDR3 length is 17 residues. The CDR3 sequence: CASSLYATGTGDGPQHF. CDR3 DNA sequence: TGTGCCAGCAGCTTGTATGCGACAGGCACGGGGGATGGGCCCCAGCATTTT.

This chain uses TRBV28 with TRBJ2-5, with D perhaps matching TRBD2 (5 bases). The germline V gene has CDR1 MDHEN and CDR2 SYDVKM. Between the trimmed V and J ends, which lost 3 bases and 6 bases, there was a span of 17 bases. The CDR3 loop spans 15 amino acids. The DNA for the CDR3 is TGTGCCAGCAGTTTGGTTGCAGTGATCGGGAAGACCCAGTACTTC. Amino acids: CASSLVAVIGKTQYF.

This rearrangement joins TRBV5-1 to TRBJ2-1; the D gene is possibly TRBD2 (6 bases). Germline V gene data show CDR1 as SGHRS and CDR2 as YFSETQ. V gave up 4 bases and J gave up 14 bases, with 16 bases separating them. The CDR3 has 12 residues. CDR3: CASSVSGDEEFF. The CDR3 coding sequence is TGCGCCAGCAGCGTATCGGGAGACGAGGAGTTCTTC.

About this clonotype: A read error is possible here, since a much larger clone lies one base away. This chain connects TRBV20-1 to TRBJ2-5; either TRBD1 or TRBD2 may supply D (5 bases each). Judging by the DNA end, TRBJ2-7 fits better; the J call may be wrong. Germline lookup yields CDR1 DFQATT and CDR2 SNEGSKA (reference sequence). The CDR3 length is 12 residues. CDR3 loop: CGAGTHSDEQYF. CDR3 bases: TGCGGTGCTGGGACCCACTCCGACGAGCAGTACTTC.

The CDR3 sequence: CSARDGAGDGYTF. DNA for the CDR3: TGCAGTGCTAGAGATGGGGCAGGAGATGGCTACACCTTC. The chain recombines TRBV20-1 with TRBJ1-2; TRBD1 is a possible D gene (5 bases). Trimming took off 0 bases at V and 6 bases at J, with 11 bases between the two ends. Germline loops: CDR1 DFQATT, CDR2 SNEGSKA (reference sequence). The CDR3 runs 13 residues.

V is TRBV28 and J is TRBJ2-3; 10 nucleotides match TRBD2. In germline, CDR1 is MDHEN, CDR2 SYDVKM. V shed 6 bases and J 0 bases; nucleotides not matched to a gene: 9. The CDR3 has 17 amino acids. Written as DNA, the CDR3 is TGTGCCAGCAGGGACAGACTAGCGGGTCGAAGCACAGATACGCAGTATTTT. Its translation is CASRDRLAGRSTDTQYF. The full variable domain, in which reference TRBV28 and TRBJ2-3 provide the parts outside the CDR3, is DVKVTQSSRYLVKRTGEKVFLECVQDMDHENMFWYRQDPGLGLRLIYFSYDVKMKEKGDIPEGYSVSREKKERFSLILESASTNQTSMYLCASRDRLAGRSTDTQYFGPGTRLTVL.